Each of the 7 T cell receptor beta chains below was sequenced from the same sample in a study of T-cell reconstitution after alpha-beta-depleted transplantation in children. Unique molecular identifiers were incorporated when the TCRbeta library was constructed. TCRdb passed the PCR reads through MiXCR, listing each CDR3 protein once. The table has about 590,000 distinct CDR3 sequences, under 15% seen once. The material sequenced was PBMCs, mostly from graft donor cells, taken 360 days after TCRalphabeta/CD19-depleted stem cell transplant. These receptors were collected from a male patient between 5 and 17 years old who had a stem cell transplant for acute myeloid leukemia, so the T cells may come from the graft donor.

This chain joins TRBV7-9 and TRBJ1-5; no clear D gene. Trimming removed 6 bases at V and 4 bases at J, with 7 bases between. Germline values: CDR1 SEHNR, CDR2 FQNEAQ (reference sequence). This CDR3 spans 12 amino acids. CDR3 protein: CASRLGNQPQHF. The CDR3 DNA is TGTGCCAGCAGATTGGGGAATCAGCCCCAGCATTTT.

The chain uses TRBV28 and TRBJ2-1, with 12 bases aligning to TRBD2. Trimming removed 6 bases from V and 4 bases from J; junction bases left unmatched: 7. The CDR3 has 16 residues. The germline V gene has CDR1 MDHEN and CDR2 SYDVKM. CDR3 DNA: TGTGCCAGCAGGGGAGACGGACTAGCGGGGTACAATGAGCAGTTCTTC. Its protein product is CASRGDGLAGYNEQFF.

This clonotype was recorded a few times. The V gene is TRBV19, the J gene TRBJ2-1; D gene unclear. Germline V gene data show CDR1 as LNHDA and CDR2 as SQIVND (reference sequence). The CDR3 sequence is 15 residues long. The V and J ends lost 5 bases and 3 bases respectively, with 14 bases between them. CDR3 sequence (DNA): TGTGCCAGTAGTGGCTGGCGGAAAAGCTACAATGAGCAGTTCTTC. It codes for CASSGWRKSYNEQFF.

The chain carries TRBV20-1 and TRBJ2-3; the D is unclear. CDR1 and CDR2 (germline): DFQATT, SNEGSKA (reference sequence). Deletions cut 1 base from V and 0 bases from J, with 11 bases between. The CDR3 runs 15 residues. CDR3 nucleotide sequence: TGCAGTGCTAGAGGCCGGACCGCTAGCACAGATACGCAGTATTTT. As protein: CSARGRTASTDTQYF.

At least ten counts were recorded for this clonotype. V and J are TRBV28 and TRBJ2-1; no firm D call. The V gene's germline CDR1 is MDHEN and CDR2 SYDVKM. CDR3 size: 15 residues. V was trimmed by 3 bases and J by 0 bases, leaving 9 bases between them. This chain's CDR3 is CASSLVWSSYNEQFF. CDR3 in DNA: TGTGCCAGCAGTTTGGTCTGGAGCTCCTACAATGAGCAGTTCTTC.

This clonotype was recorded many times. The rearrangement uses TRBV24-1 and TRBJ2-1; 14 bases line up with TRBD2. Germline assignment: CDR1 KGHDR and CDR2 SFDVKD. V lost 3 bases and J lost 8; bases outside the gene matches: 8. The CDR3 consists of 17 residues. The CDR3 bases are TGTGCCACCAGTGATACCGGGACTAGCGGGAGTCGAGATGAGCAGTTCTTC. It translates to CATSDTGTSGSRDEQFF.

Only a few counts were recorded for this clonotype. The chain couples TRBV29-1 to TRBJ2-1; no firm D call. Germline V gene lookup returns CDR1 SQVTM and CDR2 ANQGSEA. Trimming stripped 1 base from V and 4 bases from J, with 8 bases between. The CDR3 is 13 residues long. Here the CDR3 reads CSVEVGPYNEQFF. The CDR3 DNA reads TGCAGCGTTGAAGTCGGCCCTTACAATGAGCAGTTCTTC.